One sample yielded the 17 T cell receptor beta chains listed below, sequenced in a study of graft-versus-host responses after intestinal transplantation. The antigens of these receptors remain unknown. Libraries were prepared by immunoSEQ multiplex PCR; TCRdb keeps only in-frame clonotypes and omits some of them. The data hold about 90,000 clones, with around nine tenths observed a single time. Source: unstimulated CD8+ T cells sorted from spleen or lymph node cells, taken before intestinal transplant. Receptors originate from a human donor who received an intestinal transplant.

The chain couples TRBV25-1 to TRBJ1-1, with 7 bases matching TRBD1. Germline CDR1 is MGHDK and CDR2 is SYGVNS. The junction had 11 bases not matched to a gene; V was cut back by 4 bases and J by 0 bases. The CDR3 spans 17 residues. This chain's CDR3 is CASSGGDSIPLNTEAFF. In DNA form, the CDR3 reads TGTGCCAGCAGTGGAGGGGACAGCATACCCCTGAACACTGAAGCTTTCTTT. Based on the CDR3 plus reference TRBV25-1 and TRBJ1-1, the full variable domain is EADIYQTPRYLVIGTGKKITLECSQTMGHDKMYWYQQDPGMELHLIHYSYGVNSTEKGDLSSESTVSRIRTEHFPLTLESARPSHTSQYLCASSGGDSIPLNTEAFFGQGTRLTVV.

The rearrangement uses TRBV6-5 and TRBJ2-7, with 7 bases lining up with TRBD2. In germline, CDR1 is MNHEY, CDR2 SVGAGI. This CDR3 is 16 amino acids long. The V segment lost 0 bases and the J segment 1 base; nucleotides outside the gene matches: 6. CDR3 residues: CASSYSKASGSYEQYF. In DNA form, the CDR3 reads TGTGCCAGCAGTTACTCGAAGGCTAGCGGTTCCTACGAGCAGTACTTC.

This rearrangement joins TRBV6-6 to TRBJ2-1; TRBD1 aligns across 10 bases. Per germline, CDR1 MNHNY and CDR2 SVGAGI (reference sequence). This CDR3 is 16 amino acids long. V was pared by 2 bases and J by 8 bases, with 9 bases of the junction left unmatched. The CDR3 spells CASSYTTRDRGYEQFF. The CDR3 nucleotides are TGTGCCAGCAGTTACACAACCCGGGACAGGGGTTATGAGCAGTTCTTC.

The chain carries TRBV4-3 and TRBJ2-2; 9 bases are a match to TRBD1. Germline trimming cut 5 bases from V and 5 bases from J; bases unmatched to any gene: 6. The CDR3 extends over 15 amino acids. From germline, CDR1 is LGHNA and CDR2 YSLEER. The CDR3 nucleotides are TGCGCCAGCAGCTACAGGGGGCAAGGGACCGGGGAGCTGTTTTTT. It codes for CASSYRGQGTGELFF.

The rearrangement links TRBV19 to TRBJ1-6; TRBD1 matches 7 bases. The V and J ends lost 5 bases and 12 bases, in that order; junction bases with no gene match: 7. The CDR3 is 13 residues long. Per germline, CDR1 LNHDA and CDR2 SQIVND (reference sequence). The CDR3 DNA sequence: TGTGCCAGTAGTGGAAGGTCAGGGGGACCCCTCCACTTT. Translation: CASSGRSGGPLHF.

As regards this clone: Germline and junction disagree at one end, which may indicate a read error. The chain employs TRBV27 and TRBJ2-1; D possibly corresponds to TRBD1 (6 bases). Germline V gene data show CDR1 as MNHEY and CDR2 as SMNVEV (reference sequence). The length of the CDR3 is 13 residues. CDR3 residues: CASRPGQALNVVF. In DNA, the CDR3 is TGTGCCAGCAGGCCGGGACAAGCCCTAAATGTGGTCTTC.

CDR3 nucleotide sequence: TGTGCCAGCAGCCTTCAGGGAAACTACGAGCAGTACTTC. Protein product: CASSLQGNYEQYF. This chain links TRBV7-9 with TRBJ2-7; a possible D gene is TRBD1 (5 bases). Germline V gene data show CDR1 as SEHNR and CDR2 as FQNEAQ (reference sequence). The CDR3 is 13 residues long. Trimming pared 5 bases from V and 3 bases from J, leaving 11 bases between.

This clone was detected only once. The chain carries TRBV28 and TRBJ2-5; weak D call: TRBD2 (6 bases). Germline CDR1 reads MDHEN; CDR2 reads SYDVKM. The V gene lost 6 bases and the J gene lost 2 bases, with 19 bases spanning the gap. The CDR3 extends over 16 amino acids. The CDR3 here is CASSLPPGLRQETQYF. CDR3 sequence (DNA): TGTGCCAGCAGCTTGCCTCCGGGACTGCGACAAGAGACCCAGTACTTC.

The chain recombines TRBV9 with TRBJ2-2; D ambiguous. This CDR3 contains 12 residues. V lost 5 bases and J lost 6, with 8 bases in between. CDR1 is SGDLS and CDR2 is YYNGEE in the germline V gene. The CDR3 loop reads CASRSGSGELFF. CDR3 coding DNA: TGTGCCAGCAGGTCGGGTTCCGGGGAGCTGTTTTTT. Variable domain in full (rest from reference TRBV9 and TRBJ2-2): DSGVTQTPKHLITATGQRVTLRCSPRSGDLSVYWYQQSLDQGLQFLIQYYNGEERAKGNILERFSAQQFPDLHSELNLSSLELGDSALYFCASRSGSGELFFGEGSRLTVL.

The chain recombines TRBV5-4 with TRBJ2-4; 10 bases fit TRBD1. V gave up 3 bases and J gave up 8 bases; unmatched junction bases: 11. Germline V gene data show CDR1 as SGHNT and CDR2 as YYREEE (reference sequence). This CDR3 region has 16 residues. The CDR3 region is CASSSIADRGRDIQYF. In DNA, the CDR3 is TGTGCCAGCAGCTCCATCGCTGACAGGGGGCGGGACATTCAGTACTTC.

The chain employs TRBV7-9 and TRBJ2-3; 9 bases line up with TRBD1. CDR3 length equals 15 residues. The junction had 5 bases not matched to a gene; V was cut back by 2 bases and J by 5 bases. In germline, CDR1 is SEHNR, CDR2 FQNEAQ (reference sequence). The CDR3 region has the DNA TGTGCCAGCAGCTTAACAGGGGGCGCGGGAGATACGCAGTATTTT. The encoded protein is CASSLTGGAGDTQYF.

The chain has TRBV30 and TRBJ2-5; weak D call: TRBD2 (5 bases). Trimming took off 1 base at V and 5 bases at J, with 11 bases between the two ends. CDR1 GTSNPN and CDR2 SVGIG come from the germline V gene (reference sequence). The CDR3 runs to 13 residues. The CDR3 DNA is TGTGCCTGGAGTGGGGCACAGCGGGAGACCCAGTACTTC. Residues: CAWSGAQRETQYF.

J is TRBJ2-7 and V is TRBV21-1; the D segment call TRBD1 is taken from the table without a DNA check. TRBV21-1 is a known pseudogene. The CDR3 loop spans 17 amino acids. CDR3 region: CASSKSPDRRPSYEQYF. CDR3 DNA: TGTGCCAGCAGCAAATCACCTGACAGGCGCCCCTCCTACGAGCAGTACTTC.

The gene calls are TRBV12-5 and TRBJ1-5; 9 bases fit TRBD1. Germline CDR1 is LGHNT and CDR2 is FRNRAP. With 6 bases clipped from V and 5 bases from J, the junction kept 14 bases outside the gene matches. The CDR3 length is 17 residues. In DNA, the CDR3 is TGTGCTAGTGGGTTAGCCCTTACAGGGGGCGTCGATCAGCCCCAGCATTTT. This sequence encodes CASGLALTGGVDQPQHF. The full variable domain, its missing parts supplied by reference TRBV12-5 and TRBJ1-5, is DARVTQTPRHKVTEMGQEVTMRCQPILGHNTVFWYRQTMMQGLELLAYFRNRAPLDDSGMPKDRFSAEMPDATLATLKIQPSEPRDSAVYFCASGLALTGGVDQPQHFGDGTRLSIL.

CDR3 sequence reads: CASTSGIGASTEAFF. In nucleotides, the CDR3 is TGTGCCAGCACATCAGGGATCGGTGCGTCCACTGAAGCTTTCTTT. The chain recombines TRBV28 with TRBJ1-1; tentative D call: TRBD1 (5 bases). The V gene lost 7 bases and the J gene lost 4 bases, with 19 bases spanning the gap. CDR1 and CDR2 (germline): MDHEN, SYDVKM. The CDR3 spans 15 residues.

DNA for the CDR3: TGTGCCAGCAGCTTAGTTAGCGGGGACTACGAGCAGTACTTC. It specifies CASSLVSGDYEQYF. The V and J genes are TRBV7-2 and TRBJ2-7; 8 positions agree with TRBD2. The germline V gene encodes CDR1 SGHTA and CDR2 FQGNSA. J lost 3 bases, V lost 1 base, and 2 bases had no gene match. CDR3 length: 14 residues.

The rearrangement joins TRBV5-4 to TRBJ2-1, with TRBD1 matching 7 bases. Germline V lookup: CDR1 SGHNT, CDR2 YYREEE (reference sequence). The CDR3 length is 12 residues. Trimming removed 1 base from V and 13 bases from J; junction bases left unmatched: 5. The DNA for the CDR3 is TGTGCCAGCAGCTTGACAGGGGTGCCCCAGTTCTTC. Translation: CASSLTGVPQFF.